This entry lists 9 T cell receptor beta chains sequenced from one sample in a study of T cells after yellow fever vaccination. From the 5' RACE reads, TCRdb called clonotypes with MiXCR, one entry per CDR3 protein. Altogether 450,000 to 650,000 distinct CDR3 sequences are present, approximately 13% being singletons, with the ten largest covering over 11%. The sample here was PBMCs, taken on the day of the yellow fever booster vaccination. These receptors came from a man aged 25 to 45 who received the YFV17D yellow fever vaccine.

The chain uses TRBV6-5 and TRBJ2-2, with TRBD1 matching over 7 bases. Germline V gene data show CDR1 as MNHEY and CDR2 as SVGAGI. The CDR3 consists of 15 residues. V dropped 3 bases and J dropped 6; count of bases not matched to a gene: 7. The CDR3 bases are TGTGCCAGCAGTTATTCCTTGGACAGGTCCGGGGAGCTGTTTTTT. Translated: CASSYSLDRSGELFF.

This clonotype came up a few times. The chain employs TRBV10-3 and TRBJ1-4; possibly TRBD1 for D (5 bases). The germline V gene encodes CDR1 ENHRY and CDR2 SYGVKD. With 4 bases removed from V and 7 bases from J, the gap between germline ends came to 10 bases. The CDR3 has 13 residues. This CDR3 is CAISGGPGEKLFF. DNA for the CDR3: TGTGCCATCAGTGGGGGACCTGGTGAAAAACTGTTTTTT.

This clonotype was found a few times. The chain links TRBV3-1 to TRBJ1-5; 7 positions agree with TRBD1. Germline loops: CDR1 LGHDT, CDR2 YNNKEL (reference sequence). There are 14 residues in the CDR3. The junction had 4 bases not matched to a gene; V was cut back by 3 bases and J by 5 bases. This CDR3 is CASSQRGQDQPQHF. CDR3 bases: TGTGCCAGCAGCCAGAGAGGACAGGATCAGCCCCAGCATTTT.

This clonotype was observed a handful of times. The chain links TRBV20-1 to TRBJ2-1; no reliable D call. Between the trimmed V and J ends, which lost 0 bases and 2 bases, there was a span of 11 bases. The length of the CDR3 is 15 residues. Germline assignment: CDR1 DFQATT and CDR2 SNEGSKA (reference sequence). The CDR3 DNA is TGCAGTGCTAGAGAGCACTCCGGACCCTACAATGAGCAGTTCTTC. Translated: CSAREHSGPYNEQFF.

This clonotype was observed a few times. The gene calls are TRBV5-1 and TRBJ2-7; tentative D call: TRBD2 (6 bases). The CDR3 length is 15 residues. CDR1 and CDR2 from the germline V gene are SGHRS and YFSETQ. Trimming left V 4 bases short and J 3 bases short, with 17 bases between. The CDR3 coding sequence is TGCGCCAGCAGCACGGGACTCACCTCTCTCTACGAGCAGTACTTC. It yields the protein CASSTGLTSLYEQYF. The variable domain in full, completed from reference TRBV5-1 and TRBJ2-7, reads KAGVTQTPRYLIKTRGQQVTLSCSPISGHRSVSWYQQTPGQGLQFLFEYFSETQRNKGNFPGRFSGRQFSNSRSEMNVSTLELGDSALYLCASSTGLTSLYEQYFGPGTRLTVT.

In this sample, this clonotype turned up a few times. An end of the junction differs from the germline gene, which may be a read error. The chain recombines TRBV7-7 with TRBJ2-1; perhaps TRBD1 as D (6 bases). The CDR3 has 16 amino acids. Per the germline V gene, CDR1 is SSHAT and CDR2 is FNYEAQ (reference sequence). The CDR3: CASSLWTEPPYNEQFF. The CDR3 nucleotides read TGTGCTAGCAGCTTGTGGACAGAACCCCCCTACAATGAGCAGTTCTTC.

This clonotype was counted between two and nine times. This sequence joins TRBV20-1 and TRBJ2-3; possibly TRBD1 for D (6 bases). This CDR3 contains 14 residues. The V gene lost 3 bases and the J gene lost 0 bases, with 10 bases spanning the gap. Per the germline V gene, CDR1 is DFQATT and CDR2 is SNEGSKA (reference sequence). The CDR3 region is CSARGAPSTDTQYF. The CDR3 bases are TGCAGTGCTAGGGGGGCTCCTAGCACAGATACGCAGTATTTT.

The gene calls are TRBV23-1 and TRBJ2-2; TRBD1 is a possible D gene (7 bases). TRBV23-1 is reported as an ORF; its role is uncertain. Trimming left V 2 bases short and J 3 bases short, with 22 bases between. The CDR3 has 19 amino acids. The CDR3 nucleotides are TGCGCCAGCAGTCAAGAGAATAATGCGGGACAGTTAGACACCGGGGAGCTGTTTTTT. It codes for CASSQENNAGQLDTGELFF.

V and J are TRBV7-2 and TRBJ2-7; TRBD1 agrees at 12 bases. V gave up 5 bases and J gave up 1 base; unmatched junction bases: 6. The CDR3 consists of 16 residues. From germline, CDR1 is SGHTA and CDR2 FQGNSA. The DNA of the CDR3 is TGTGCCAGCAGCCCAACGGGACAGGGGGCGTCCTACGAGCAGTACTTC. This codes for CASSPTGQGASYEQYF.